The 22 T cell receptor beta chains given below trace back to one sample, sequenced in a study of PD-1 blockade in mismatch repair-deficient tumors. Using immunoSEQ multiplex PCR, the repertoire was profiled, and TCRdb retains in-frame clones only, with some absent. The repertoire holds about 40,000 clones, about 85% seen once, with 3% to 4.5% in the top ten. Sample: peripheral blood, taken around 76 weeks after starting pembrolizumab. Every receptor here comes from an adult with mismatch repair-deficient cancer.

The chain recombines TRBV5-6 with TRBJ1-1, with 7 bases fitting TRBD1. J gave up 4 bases and V 4 bases, and 4 bases lay outside the gene matches. The germline V gene has CDR1 SGHDT and CDR2 YYEEEE. The CDR3 totals 13 residues. DNA of the CDR3: TGTGCCAGCAGCAGGGGGCGCGGCACTGAAGCTTTCTTT. Translating it yields CASSRGRGTEAFF.

The chain employs TRBV7-2 and TRBJ1-5; D is uncertain. The CDR3 consists of 14 residues. Germline loops: CDR1 SGHTA, CDR2 FQGNSA. V gave up 5 bases and J gave up 7 bases, with 15 bases separating them. This CDR3 is CASSINGVDQPQHF. The CDR3 DNA is TGTGCCAGCAGCATTAATGGGGTGGACCAGCCCCAGCATTTT.

The CDR3 sequence: CASSIPGATSYYGYTF. In DNA, the CDR3 is TGTGCCAGTAGTATCCCGGGGGCTACTTCATACTATGGCTACACCTTC. The gene calls are TRBV19 and TRBJ1-2, with D tentatively TRBD1 (6 bases). The CDR3 sequence is 16 residues long. Looked up from germline, CDR1 is LNHDA and CDR2 is SQIVND (reference sequence). V shed 3 bases and J shed 3 bases, with 17 bases lying between them.

This clone was observed a single time. The CDR3 DNA is TGTGCCAGCAGCTTAAGACAGGGCTCGGGCTACACCTTC. Its translation: CASSLRQGSGYTF. This sequence joins TRBV7-3 and TRBJ1-2; the match to TRBD1 covers 7 bases. CDR1 SGHTA and CDR2 FQGTGA come from the germline V gene. Trimming at V came to 1 base and at J to 8 bases, leaving 4 bases not matched to a gene. The length of the CDR3 is 13 residues.

V usage is TRBV11-1 and J usage is TRBJ1-1; TRBD1 might be the D (5 bases). CDR1 and CDR2 (germline): SGHAT, FQDESV (reference sequence). V lost 5 bases and J 3 bases, leaving 16 bases between the germline ends. The length of the CDR3 is 15 residues. The CDR3 loop reads CASSARGSFYTEAFF. CDR3 DNA: TGTGCCAGCAGCGCGAGGGGCAGTTTCTACACTGAAGCTTTCTTT.

This chain links TRBV7-2 with TRBJ1-3; weak D call: TRBD1 (6 bases). Trimming removed 1 base at V and 0 bases at J, with 10 bases between. CDR3 length: 16 amino acids. In germline, CDR1 is SGHTA, CDR2 FQGNSA. The CDR3 loop reads CASSLGQVSSGNTIYF. In DNA, the CDR3 is TGTGCCAGCAGCTTAGGACAGGTCAGCTCTGGAAACACCATATATTTT.

The V gene is TRBV7-9, the J gene TRBJ2-7; 13 bases line up with TRBD2. The CDR3 is 14 amino acids. After removal of 5 bases from V and 5 bases from J, the junction contained 3 bases not matched to a gene. CDR1 is SEHNR and CDR2 is FQNEAQ in the germline V gene (reference sequence). The DNA of the CDR3 is TGTGCCAGCAGCCGGACTAGCGGGAGCAACGAGCAGTACTTC. It is translated as CASSRTSGSNEQYF.

A single count supports this clone. The rearrangement joins TRBV27 to TRBJ2-3; TRBD1 agrees at 7 bases. There are 13 residues in the CDR3. CDR1 MNHEY and CDR2 SMNVEV come from the germline V gene (reference sequence). Trimming removed 5 bases from V and 9 bases from J; junction bases left unmatched: 8. This chain's CDR3 is CASSRNRGGTQYF. The CDR3 nucleotides read TGTGCCAGCAGTCGGAACAGGGGTGGGACGCAGTATTTT.

This clone has only a few counts. This rearrangement joins TRBV5-1 to TRBJ1-2; perhaps TRBD1 as D (5 bases). Trimming took off 4 bases at V and 3 bases at J, with 13 bases between the two ends. The CDR3 is 14 residues long. Germline V gene data show CDR1 as SGHRS and CDR2 as YFSETQ. The CDR3 bases are TGCGCCAGCAGCATCCTGACAGCTGACTATGGCTACACCTTC. It translates to CASSILTADYGYTF.

The CDR3, as DNA: TGTGCCATGTCCGGGACGACATCCAAGTGGAATGAGCAGTTCTTC. Translation gives CAMSGTTSKWNEQFF. The rearrangement joins TRBV10-3 to TRBJ2-1; possibly TRBD1 or TRBD2 for D (5 bases each). The V end lost 9 bases, the J end lost 7 bases, and 22 bases lay between the germline ends. The CDR3 has 15 residues. CDR1 and CDR2 from the germline V gene are ENHRY and SYGVKD.

In its sample, this clone was seen a few times. J is TRBJ1-1 and V is TRBV29-1; 7 bases map to TRBD1. The CDR3 is 16 residues long. CDR1 SQVTM and CDR2 ANQGSEA come from the germline V gene. V lost 6 bases, J lost 0 bases, and 13 bases stayed unmatched. Here the CDR3 DNA reads TGCAGCGTCAAAAGGACCGGGACAGAAATGAACACTGAAGCTTTCTTT. It codes for CSVKRTGTEMNTEAFF.

This clone came up once. This sequence joins TRBV4-2 and TRBJ1-6, with TRBD1 matching 9 bases. The germline V gene has CDR1 LGHNA and CDR2 YNFKEQ. This CDR3 has 16 residues. With V trimmed by 1 base and J by 8 bases, 6 bases remained unmatched. CDR3 amino acids: CASSQGPGQGDSPLHF. DNA of the CDR3: TGTGCCAGCAGCCAAGGGCCGGGACAGGGTGATTCACCCCTCCACTTT.

The V call is TRBV11-3, the J call TRBJ2-7; either TRBD1 or TRBD2 may supply D (5 bases each). V was trimmed by 1 base and J by 6 bases, leaving 13 bases between them. Germline assignment: CDR1 SGHNT and CDR2 YENEEA. There are 14 residues in the CDR3. The CDR3 here is CASSLVSGAGEQYF. CDR3 DNA: TGTGCCAGCAGCTTAGTTTCTGGGGCGGGCGAGCAGTACTTC.

A few counts support this clone. The J gene is TRBJ1-5, the V gene TRBV19; D call uncertain. The V end was cut by 3 bases, the J end by 8 bases, with 5 bases between. The CDR3 spans 11 residues. CDR1 is LNHDA, CDR2 SQIVND, per germline (reference sequence). CDR3 loop: CASSIQEPQHF. The CDR3 coding sequence is TGTGCCAGTAGTATTCAGGAGCCCCAGCATTTT. The full variable domain, completed using reference TRBV19 and TRBJ1-5, is DGGITQSPKYLFRKEGQNVTLSCEQNLNHDAMYWYRQDPGQGLRLIYYSQIVNDFQKGDIAEGYSVSREKKESFPLTVTSAQKNPTAFYLCASSIQEPQHFGDGTRLSIL.

The chain uses TRBV18 and TRBJ2-1, with TRBD2 matching 10 bases. CDR3 length: 16 amino acids. Trimming removed 4 bases from V and 6 bases from J; junction bases left unmatched: 9. Germline V gives CDR1 KGHSH, CDR2 LQKENI. The CDR3 region has the DNA TGTGCCAGCTCACTGGAATTAGCGGGAGGCGGCAATGAGCAGTTCTTC. This translates into CASSLELAGGGNEQFF.

This sequence joins TRBV27 and TRBJ2-1; 7 bases are shared with TRBD1. The germline CDR1 and CDR2 sequences are MNHEY and SMNVEV (reference sequence). The length of the CDR3 is 19 residues. J lost 3 bases, V lost 5 bases, and 19 bases had no gene match. As DNA, the CDR3 is TGTGCCAGCAGTCCTCTTTACCCTTGGGACAGCCGTAACTACAATGAGCAGTTCTTC. It codes for CASSPLYPWDSRNYNEQFF.

V and J are TRBV5-1 and TRBJ1-2, with D possibly being TRBD1 (5 bases). Trimming took 3 bases from V and 3 from J, leaving 9 bases between them. This CDR3 is 13 amino acids long. Germline assignment: CDR1 SGHRS and CDR2 YFSETQ. The CDR3 spells CASSYRDDYGYTF. In nucleotides, the CDR3 is TGCGCCAGCAGCTATAGGGACGACTATGGCTACACCTTC. The variable domain in full, with the rest retrieved from reference TRBV5-1 and TRBJ1-2, is KAGVTQTPRYLIKTRGQQVTLSCSPISGHRSVSWYQQTPGQGLQFLFEYFSETQRNKGNFPGRFSGRQFSNSRSEMNVSTLELGDSALYLCASSYRDDYGYTFGSGTRLTVV.

The genes are TRBV29-1 and TRBJ2-3, with TRBD2 matching 9 bases. The V gene end was trimmed by 5 bases and the J gene end by 7 bases; junction bases not matched to a gene: 10. CDR1 is SQVTM and CDR2 is ANQGSEA in the germline V gene. This CDR3 is built from 14 residues. The CDR3: CSVRLAGRPYTQYF. The CDR3 coding sequence is TGCAGCGTTAGGCTAGCGGGAAGACCGTATACGCAGTATTTT.

The chain employs TRBV25-1 and TRBJ1-4; D perhaps matches TRBD1 (5 bases). CDR1 MGHDK and CDR2 SYGVNS come from the germline V gene. Trimming took 3 bases from V and 4 from J, leaving 9 bases between them. The CDR3 spans 14 residues. The CDR3 sequence is CASSDDSFNEKLFF. CDR3 in DNA: TGTGCCAGCAGTGACGACAGCTTTAATGAAAAACTGTTTTTT. Looking up the rest from reference TRBV25-1 and TRBJ1-4 gives the full variable domain: EADIYQTPRYLVIGTGKKITLECSQTMGHDKMYWYQQDPGMELHLIHYSYGVNSTEKGDLSSESTVSRIRTEHFPLTLESARPSHTSQYLCASSDDSFNEKLFFGSGTQLSVL.

The chain combines TRBV19 with TRBJ2-2; no firm D call. Germline CDR1 is LNHDA and CDR2 is SQIVND (reference sequence). The CDR3 loop spans 12 amino acids. Deletions cut 8 bases from V and 7 bases from J, with 11 bases between. CDR3 nucleotide sequence: TGTGCCAGTCGTCGGCCAGGCGGGGAGCTGTTTTTT. It specifies CASRRPGGELFF. The whole variable domain, remainder taken from reference TRBV19 and TRBJ2-2, is DGGITQSPKYLFRKEGQNVTLSCEQNLNHDAMYWYRQDPGQGLRLIYYSQIVNDFQKGDIAEGYSVSREKKESFPLTVTSAQKNPTAFYLCASRRPGGELFFGEGSRLTVL.

This clone has only a few counts. The chain uses TRBV7-2 and TRBJ2-3; the D call may be TRBD1 or TRBD2 (5 bases each). V was pared by 5 bases and J by 1 base, with 16 bases between. The CDR3 runs to 16 residues. Germline loops: CDR1 SGHTA, CDR2 FQGNSA. The CDR3 region is CASSITGGVGTDTQYF. The CDR3, as DNA: TGTGCCAGCAGCATTACTGGGGGTGTTGGCACAGATACGCAGTATTTT.

The V gene is TRBV11-2, the J gene TRBJ2-3; D tentatively reads TRBD1 or TRBD2 (5 bases each). Trimming cost V 6 bases and J 7 bases, with 26 bases left between them. The CDR3 runs to 17 residues. In germline, CDR1 is SGHAT, CDR2 FQNNGV. The CDR3 here is CASSTYGTGNDLYTQYF. CDR3 in DNA: TGTGCCAGCAGTACATATGGGACGGGCAATGATTTATATACGCAGTATTTT.